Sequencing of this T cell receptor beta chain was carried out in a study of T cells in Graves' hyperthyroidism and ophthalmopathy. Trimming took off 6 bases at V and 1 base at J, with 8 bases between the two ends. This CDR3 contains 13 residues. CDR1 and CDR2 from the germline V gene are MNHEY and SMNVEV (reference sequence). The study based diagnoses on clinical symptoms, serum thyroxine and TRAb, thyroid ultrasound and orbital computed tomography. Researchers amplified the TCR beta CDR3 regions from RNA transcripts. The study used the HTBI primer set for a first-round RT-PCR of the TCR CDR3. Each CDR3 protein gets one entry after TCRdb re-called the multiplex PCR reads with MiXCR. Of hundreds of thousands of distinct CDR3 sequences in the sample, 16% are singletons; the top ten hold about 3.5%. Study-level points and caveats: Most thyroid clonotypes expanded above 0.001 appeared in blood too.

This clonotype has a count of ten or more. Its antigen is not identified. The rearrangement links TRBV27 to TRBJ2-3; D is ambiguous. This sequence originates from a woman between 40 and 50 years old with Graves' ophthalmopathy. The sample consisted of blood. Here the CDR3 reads CASRPQGTDTQYF. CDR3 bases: TGTGCCAGCAGACCCCAGGGCACAGATACGCAGTATTTT.